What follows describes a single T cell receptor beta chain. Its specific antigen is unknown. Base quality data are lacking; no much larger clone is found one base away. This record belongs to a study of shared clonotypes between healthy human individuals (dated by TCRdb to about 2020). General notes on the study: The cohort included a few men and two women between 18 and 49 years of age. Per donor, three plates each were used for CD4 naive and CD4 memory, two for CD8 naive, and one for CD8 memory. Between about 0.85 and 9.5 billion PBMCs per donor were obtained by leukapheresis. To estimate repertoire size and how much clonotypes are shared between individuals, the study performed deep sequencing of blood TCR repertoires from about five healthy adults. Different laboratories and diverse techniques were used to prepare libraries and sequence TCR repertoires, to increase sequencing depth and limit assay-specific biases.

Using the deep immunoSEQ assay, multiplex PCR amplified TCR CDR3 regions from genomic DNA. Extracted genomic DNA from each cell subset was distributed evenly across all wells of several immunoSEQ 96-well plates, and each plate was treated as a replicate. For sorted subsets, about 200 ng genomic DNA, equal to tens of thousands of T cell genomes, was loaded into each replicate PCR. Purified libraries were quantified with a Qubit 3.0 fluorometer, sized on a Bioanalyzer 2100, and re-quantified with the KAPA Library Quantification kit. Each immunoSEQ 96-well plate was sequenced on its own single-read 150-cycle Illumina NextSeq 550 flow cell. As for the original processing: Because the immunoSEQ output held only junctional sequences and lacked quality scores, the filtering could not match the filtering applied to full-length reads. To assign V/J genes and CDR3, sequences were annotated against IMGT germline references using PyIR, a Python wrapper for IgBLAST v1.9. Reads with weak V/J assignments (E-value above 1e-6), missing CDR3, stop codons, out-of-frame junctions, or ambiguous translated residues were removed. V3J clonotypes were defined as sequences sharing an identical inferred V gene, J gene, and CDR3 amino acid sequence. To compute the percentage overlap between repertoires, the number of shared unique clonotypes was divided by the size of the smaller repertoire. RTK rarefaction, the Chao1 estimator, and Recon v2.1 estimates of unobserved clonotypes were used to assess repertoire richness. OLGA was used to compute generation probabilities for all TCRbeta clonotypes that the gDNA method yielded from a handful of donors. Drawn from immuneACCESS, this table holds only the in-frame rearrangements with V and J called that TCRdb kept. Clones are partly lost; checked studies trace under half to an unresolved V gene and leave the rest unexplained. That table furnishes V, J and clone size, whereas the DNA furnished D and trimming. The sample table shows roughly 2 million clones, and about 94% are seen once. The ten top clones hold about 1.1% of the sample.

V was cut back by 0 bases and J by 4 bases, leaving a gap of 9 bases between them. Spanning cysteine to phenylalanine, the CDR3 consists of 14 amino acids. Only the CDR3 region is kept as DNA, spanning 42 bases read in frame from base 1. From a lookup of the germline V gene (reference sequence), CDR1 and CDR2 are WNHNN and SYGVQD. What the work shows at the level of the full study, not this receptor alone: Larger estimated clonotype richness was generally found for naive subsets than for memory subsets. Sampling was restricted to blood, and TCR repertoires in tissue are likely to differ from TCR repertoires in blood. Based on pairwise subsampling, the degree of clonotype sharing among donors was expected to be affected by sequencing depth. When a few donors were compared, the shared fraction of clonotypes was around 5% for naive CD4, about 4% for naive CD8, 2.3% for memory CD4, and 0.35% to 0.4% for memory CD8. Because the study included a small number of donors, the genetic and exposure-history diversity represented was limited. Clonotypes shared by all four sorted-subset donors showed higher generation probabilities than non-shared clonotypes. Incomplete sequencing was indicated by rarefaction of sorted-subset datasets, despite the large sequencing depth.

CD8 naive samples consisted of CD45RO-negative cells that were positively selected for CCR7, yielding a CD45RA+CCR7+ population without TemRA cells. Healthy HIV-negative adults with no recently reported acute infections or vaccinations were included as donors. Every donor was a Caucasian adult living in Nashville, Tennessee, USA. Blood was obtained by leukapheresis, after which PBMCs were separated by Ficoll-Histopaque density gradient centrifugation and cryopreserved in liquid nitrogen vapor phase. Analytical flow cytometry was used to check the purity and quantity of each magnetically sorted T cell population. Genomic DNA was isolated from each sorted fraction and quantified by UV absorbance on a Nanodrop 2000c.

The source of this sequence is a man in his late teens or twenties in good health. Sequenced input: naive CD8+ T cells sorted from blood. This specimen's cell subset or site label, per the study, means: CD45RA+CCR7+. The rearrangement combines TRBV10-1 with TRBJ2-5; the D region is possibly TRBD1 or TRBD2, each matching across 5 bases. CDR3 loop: CASSESSGTETQYF. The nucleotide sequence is TGCGCCAGCAGTGAGTCGTCTGGGACAGAGACCCAGTACTTC.